This TCR beta chain was sequenced for a study of tumor and adjacent non-tumor tissue in lung cancer. The template was RNA from unsorted bulk tissue. Regarding this clonotype: A much larger clone differs from this one at a single base, so this may be a read error. The CDR3 carries no conserved terminal phenylalanine or tryptophan, so it likely arises from a read error.

Germline V gene lookup returns CDR1 SQVTM and CDR2 ANQGSEA. With V trimmed by 3 bases and J by 4 bases, 4 bases remained unmatched. The CDR3 is made up of 14 amino acids. Three rounds of nested PCR, following a modified ARM-PCR protocol, produced the TCRbeta library. From the multiplex PCR reads, TCRdb called clonotypes with MiXCR, one entry per CDR3 protein. This repertoire shows under 150,000 distinct CDR3 sequences, 60% to 70% found once; its top ten account for over 10%. The chain uses TRBV29-1 and TRBJ2-7; 12 nucleotides align to TRBD2. The sequence derives from a man between 25 and 39 years old with non-small cell lung cancer. The specimen sequenced was lung tumor tissue. This CDR3 is CSVEGTSGSYEQYS. The CDR3, as DNA: TGCAGCGTTGAGGGGACTAGCGGGTCTTACGAGCAGTACTCC.